These T cell receptor beta chains were read from a single sample in a study of blood T cell repertoires in COVID-19. Data came from immunoSEQ multiplex PCR; TCRdb stores just in-frame clones and leaves some out. The data show nearly 200,000 clones, around four fifths seen once. Sequencing used peripheral blood. These receptors were taken from a human donor in a cohort sampled during active COVID-19. Both conserved end residues are part of each CDR3. A D gene is named only where the DNA matches it firmly. A clone size is listed for some rows: how often the clone was seen (once, few, many), or a class if it is expanded.

few | 14 | TRBD1 | TRBJ1-2 | TRBV27 | TGTGCCAGCAGTTTTCGACAGGGGGCTGGAGGCTACACCTTC | CASSFRQGAGGYTF
- | 14 | - | TRBJ2-1 | TRBV5-1 | TGCGCCAGCAGCTTGAACCGGGAGATTAATGAGCAGTTCTTC | CASSLNREINEQFF
- | 14 | - | TRBJ1-1 | TRBV6-2/TRBV6-3 | TGTGCCAGCAGTTACGGGACTCTCCTGGGAGAAGCTTTCTTT | CASSYGTLLGEAFF
once | 13 | TRBD1 | TRBJ1-5 | TRBV27 | TGTGCCAGCAGCCGACAGGGGTATCAGCCCCAGCATTTT | CASSRQGYQPQHF
- | 14 | - | TRBJ1-2 | TRBV28 | TGTGCCAGCAGTTTACTGGGGGCCCCAAATGGCTACACCTTC | CASSLLGAPNGYTF
- | 18 | TRBD2 | TRBJ2-1 | TRBV11-3 | TGTGCCAGCAGCCGGACTAGCGGGAGGCTGAGCTCCTACAATGAGCAGTTCTTC | CASSRTSGRLSSYNEQFF
- | 14 | - | TRBJ2-3 | TRBV5-1 | TGCGCCAGCAGCTTGGGGGGGCTCACAGATACGCAGTATTTT | CASSLGGLTDTQYF
- | 19 | TRBD2 | TRBJ2-1 | TRBV7-7 | TGTGCTAGCAGCTTAGCCCCTCGGGGTCGGCTAGCGGACTACAATGAGCAGTTCTTC | CASSLAPRGRLADYNEQFF
- | 14 | - | TRBJ2-7 | TRBV7-2 | TGTGCCAGCAGCTTGTGGACAGACTCCTACGAGCAGTACTTC | CASSLWTDSYEQYF
- | 14 | - | TRBJ2-3 | TRBV28 | TGTGCCAGCAGTAAAATGGGCGTCGCGGATACGCAGTATTTT | CASSKMGVADTQYF
- | 14 | TRBD1 | TRBJ1-2 | TRBV25-1 | TGTGCCAGCAGTGTGGGACAGGGGTGGAATGGCTACACCTTC | CASSVGQGWNGYTF
- | 14 | - | TRBJ1-6 | TRBV3-1/TRBV3-2 | TGTGCCAGCGGGGGAGGCAATCGGAATTCACCCCTCCACTTT | CASGGGNRNSPLHF
once | 15 | - | TRBJ2-1 | TRBV5-1 | TGCGCCAGCAGTTACCGGGACTCCATCTTCAATGAGCAGTTCTTC | CASSYRDSIFNEQFF
- | 14 | TRBD2 | TRBJ2-3 | TRBV7-3 | TGTGCCAGCGCCGATAGCGGGGGAACAGATACGCAGTATTTT | CASADSGGTDTQYF
- | 13 | - | TRBJ1-1 | TRBV18 | TGTGCCAGCTCACCAGACAAGAACACTGAAGCTTTCTTT | CASSPDKNTEAFF
once | 13 | TRBD1 | TRBJ1-1 | TRBV19 | TGTGCCACCTCTAACACAGGGGACACTGAAGCTTTCTTT | CATSNTGDTEAFF
few | 16 | TRBD2 | TRBJ2-5 | TRBV5-1 | TGCGCCAGCAGGGGTGGAGCGGGAGGTGTCCAAGAGACCCAGTACTTC | CASRGGAGGVQETQYF
few | 15 | TRBD1 | TRBJ2-7 | TRBV9 | TGTGCCAGCAGCCAGGGGGCAGCACCTTCCTACGAGCAGTACTTC | CASSQGAAPSYEQYF
few | 16 | TRBD1 | TRBJ2-2 | TRBV9 | TGTGCCAGCAGCGTAGAAGGGACAGAACTAACCGGGGAGCTGTTTTTT | CASSVEGTELTGELFF
- | 14 | - | TRBJ2-2 | TRBV3-1/TRBV3-2 | TGTGCCAGCAGCCAAGTACCCAGCACCGGGGAGCTGTTTTTT | CASSQVPSTGELFF
- | 15 | TRBD2 | TRBJ2-3 | TRBV27 | TGTGCCAGCAGTTGGGGACTAGCGGGAGCAGATACGCAGTATTTT | CASSWGLAGADTQYF
- | 14 | - | TRBJ2-3 | TRBV18 | TGTGCCAGCTCACCACCGTTAGACACAGATACGCAGTATTTT | CASSPPLDTDTQYF
- | 16 | - | TRBJ2-1 | TRBV2 | TGTGCCAGCAGTGCCATCGTGGTCAGGGCTCGACATGAGCAGTTCTTC | CASSAIVVRARHEQFF
- | 14 | - | TRBJ2-3 | TRBV7-8 | TGTGCCAGCAGCTTGGTCGAAGCCACAGATACGCAGTATTTT | CASSLVEATDTQYF
- | 15 | - | TRBJ2-2 | TRBV4-2 | TGTGCCAGCACCATTCATGAGACGAACACCGGGGAGCTGTTTTTT | CASTIHETNTGELFF
- | 15 | - | TRBJ2-7 | TRBV3-1/TRBV3-2 | TGTGCCAGCAGCGAAGGAACCGGAGGATCCTACGAGCAGTACTTC | CASSEGTGGSYEQYF
- | 15 | TRBD2 | TRBJ2-5 | TRBV7-9 | TGTGCCAGCAGCTTCTTCCCAATGCGGGGGGAGACCCAGTACTTC | CASSFFPMRGETQYF
- | 13 | - | TRBJ2-5 | TRBV5-6 | TGTGCCAGCAGCCACAGGGTCCAAGAGACCCAGTACTTC | CASSHRVQETQYF
- | 15 | - | TRBJ2-3 | TRBV27 | TGTGCCAGCAGTTTGAGGGATACTAGCACAGATACGCAGTATTTT | CASSLRDTSTDTQYF
- | 13 | - | TRBJ1-5 | TRBV5-4 | TGTGCCAGCAGCTTGGGGGCCAATCAGCCCCAGCATTTT | CASSLGANQPQHF
- | 14 | TRBD1 | TRBJ1-4 | TRBV27 | TGTGCCAGCAGCCCGGGACAGGGGTCTCCCAAACTGTTTTTT | CASSPGQGSPKLFF
- | 16 | TRBD2 | TRBJ2-3 | TRBV27 | TGTGCCACCAAAGGGGCCTTGGCGGGAGACACAGATACGCAGTATTTT | CATKGALAGDTDTQYF
once | 16 | TRBD1 | TRBJ2-5 | TRBV9 | TGTGCCAGCAGCGCCCGCCTAACAGGGGGCAGGGAGACCCAGTACTTC | CASSARLTGGRETQYF
- | 13 | - | TRBJ1-5 | TRBV19 | TGTGCCAGTAGTCCAGGCTTTTATCAGCCCCAGCATTTT | CASSPGFYQPQHF
- | 15 | TRBD1 | TRBJ1-2 | TRBV4-2 | TGTGCCAGCAGCCAAGATTTGGGACAGGGATATGGCTACACCTTC | CASSQDLGQGYGYTF
- | 15 | TRBD1 | TRBJ2-2 | TRBV19 | TGTGCCAGTAGTTGGACAGGGCCCTCAGCCGGGGAGCTGTTTTTT | CASSWTGPSAGELFF
- | 11 | - | TRBJ1-1 | TRBV6-2/TRBV6-3 | TGTGCCAGCAGTACTTACACTGAAGCTTTCTTT | CASSTYTEAFF
- | 15 | TRBD1 | TRBJ1-1 | TRBV4-2 | TGTGCCAGCAGCCACGGACAGGGGGCAGGCACTGAAGCTTTCTTT | CASSHGQGAGTEAFF
- | 14 | - | TRBJ1-5 | TRBV6-1 | TGTGCCAGCAGTGAATACCAGGGCTTTCAGCCCCAGCATTTT | CASSEYQGFQPQHF
- | 14 | TRBD1 | TRBJ1-6 | TRBV3-1/TRBV3-2 | TGTGCCAGCAGCCTGGGACAGGGGGGTTCACCCCTCCACTTT | CASSLGQGGSPLHF
- | 14 | - | TRBJ2-1 | TRBV11-3 | TGTGCCAGCAGCTTAGGAGGGCCATACAATGAGCAGTTCTTC | CASSLGGPYNEQFF
few | 14 | - | TRBJ2-2 | TRBV5-1 | TGCGCCAGCAGCCCCACAGGGGAGGTCGGGGAGCTGTTTTTT | CASSPTGEVGELFF
- | 17 | - | TRBJ2-2 | TRBV14 | TGTGCCAGCAGCCAAGATATGGTCAGGGCGAACACCGGGGAGCTGTTTTTT | CASSQDMVRANTGELFF
- | 14 | TRBD1 | TRBJ1-2 | TRBV3-1/TRBV3-2 | TGTGCCAGCAGCCAGGGACAGGGGGAGGGTGGCTACACCTTC | CASSQGQGEGGYTF